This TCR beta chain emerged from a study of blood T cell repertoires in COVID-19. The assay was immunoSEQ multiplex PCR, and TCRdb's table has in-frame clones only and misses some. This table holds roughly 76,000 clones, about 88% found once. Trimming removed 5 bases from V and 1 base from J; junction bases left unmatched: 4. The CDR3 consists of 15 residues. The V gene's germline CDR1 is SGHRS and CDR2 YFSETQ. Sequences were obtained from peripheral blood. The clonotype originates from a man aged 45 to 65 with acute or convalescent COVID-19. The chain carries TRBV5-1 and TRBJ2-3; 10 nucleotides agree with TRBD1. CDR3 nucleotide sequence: TGCGCCAGCAGGGGGACAGGGGACCGCACAGATACGCAGTATTTT. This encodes CASRGTGDRTDTQYF.